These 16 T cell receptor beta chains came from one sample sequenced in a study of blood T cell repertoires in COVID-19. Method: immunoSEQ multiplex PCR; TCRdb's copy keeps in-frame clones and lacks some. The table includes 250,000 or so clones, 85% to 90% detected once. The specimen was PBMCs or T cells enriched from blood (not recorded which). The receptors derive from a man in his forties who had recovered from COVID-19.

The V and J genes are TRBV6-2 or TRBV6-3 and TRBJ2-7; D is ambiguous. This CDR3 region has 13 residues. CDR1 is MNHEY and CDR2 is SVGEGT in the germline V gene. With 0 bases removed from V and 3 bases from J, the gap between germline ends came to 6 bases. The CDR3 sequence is CASSYSIGYEQYF. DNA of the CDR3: TGTGCCAGCAGTTACTCGATCGGCTACGAGCAGTACTTC.

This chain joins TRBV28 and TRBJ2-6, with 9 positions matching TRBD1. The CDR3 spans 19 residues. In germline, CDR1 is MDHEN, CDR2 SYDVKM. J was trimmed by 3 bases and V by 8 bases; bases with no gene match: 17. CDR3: CASLRSRGTGLGGANVLTF. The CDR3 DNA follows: TGTGCCAGCCTCCGAAGCCGTGGGACAGGGCTAGGTGGGGCCAACGTCCTGACTTTC.

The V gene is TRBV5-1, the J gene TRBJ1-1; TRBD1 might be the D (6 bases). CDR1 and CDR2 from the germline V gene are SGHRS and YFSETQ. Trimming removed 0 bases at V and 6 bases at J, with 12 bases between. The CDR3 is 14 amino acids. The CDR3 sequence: CASSLVRGAAEAFF. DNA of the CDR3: TGCGCCAGCAGCTTGGTGCGGGGGGCGGCTGAAGCTTTCTTT.

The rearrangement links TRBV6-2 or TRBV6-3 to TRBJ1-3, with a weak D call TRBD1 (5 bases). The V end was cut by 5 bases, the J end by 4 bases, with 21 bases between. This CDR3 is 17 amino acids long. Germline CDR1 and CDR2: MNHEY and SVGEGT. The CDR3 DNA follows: TGTGCCAGCAGTAACGATCTAAGACAGAAACTCGGAAACACCATATATTTT. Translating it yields CASSNDLRQKLGNTIYF.

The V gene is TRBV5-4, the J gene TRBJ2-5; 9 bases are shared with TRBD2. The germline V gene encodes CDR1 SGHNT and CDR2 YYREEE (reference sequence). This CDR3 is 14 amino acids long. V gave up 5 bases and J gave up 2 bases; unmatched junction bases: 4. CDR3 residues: CASSLAGAQETQYF. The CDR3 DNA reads TGTGCCAGCAGTTTAGCGGGAGCGCAAGAGACCCAGTACTTC.

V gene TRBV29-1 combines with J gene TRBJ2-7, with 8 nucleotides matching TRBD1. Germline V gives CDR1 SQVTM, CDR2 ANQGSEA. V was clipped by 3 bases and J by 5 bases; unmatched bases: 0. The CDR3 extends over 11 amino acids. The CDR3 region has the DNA TGCAGCGTTGACAGGGGGCACGAGCAGTACTTC. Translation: CSVDRGHEQYF.

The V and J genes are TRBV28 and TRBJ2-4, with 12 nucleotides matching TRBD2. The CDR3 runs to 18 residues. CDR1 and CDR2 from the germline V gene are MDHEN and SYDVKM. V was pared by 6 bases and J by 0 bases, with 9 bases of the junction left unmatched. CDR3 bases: TGTGCCAGCAGACCCGGACTAGCGGGGTCATTAGCCAAAAACATTCAGTACTTC. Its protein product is CASRPGLAGSLAKNIQYF. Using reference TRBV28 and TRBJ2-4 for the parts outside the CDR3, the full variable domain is DVKVTQSSRYLVKRTGEKVFLECVQDMDHENMFWYRQDPGLGLRLIYFSYDVKMKEKGDIPEGYSVSREKKERFSLILESASTNQTSMYLCASRPGLAGSLAKNIQYFGAGTRLSVL.

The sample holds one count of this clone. The CDR3 protein is CATRGWGRGDNEQFF. DNA for the CDR3: TGTGCCACGCGGGGGTGGGGACGCGGGGATAATGAGCAGTTCTTC. The chain couples TRBV24-1 to TRBJ2-1; 7 bases match TRBD2. CDR1 and CDR2 (germline): KGHDR, SFDVKD. J lost 7 bases, V lost 10 bases, and 15 bases had no gene match. The CDR3 contains 15 residues.

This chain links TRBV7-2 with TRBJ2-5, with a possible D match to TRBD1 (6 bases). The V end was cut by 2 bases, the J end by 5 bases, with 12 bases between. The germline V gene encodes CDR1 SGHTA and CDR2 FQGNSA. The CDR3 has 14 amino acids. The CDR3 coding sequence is TGTGCCAGCAGCTTACAGGGACATCTGGAGACCCAGTACTTC. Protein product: CASSLQGHLETQYF. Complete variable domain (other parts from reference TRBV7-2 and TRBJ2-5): GAGVSQSPSNKVTEKGKDVELRCDPISGHTALYWYRQSLGQGLEFLIYFQGNSAPDKSGLPSDRFSAERTGGSVSTLTIQRTQQEDSAVYLCASSLQGHLETQYFGPGTRLLVL.

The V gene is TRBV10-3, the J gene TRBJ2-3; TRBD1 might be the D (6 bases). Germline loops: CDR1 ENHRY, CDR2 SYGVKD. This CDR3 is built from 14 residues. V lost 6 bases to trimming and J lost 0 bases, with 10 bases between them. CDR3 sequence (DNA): TGTGCCATCAGGGGGGCCTTTAGCACAGATACGCAGTATTTT. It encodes CAIRGAFSTDTQYF.

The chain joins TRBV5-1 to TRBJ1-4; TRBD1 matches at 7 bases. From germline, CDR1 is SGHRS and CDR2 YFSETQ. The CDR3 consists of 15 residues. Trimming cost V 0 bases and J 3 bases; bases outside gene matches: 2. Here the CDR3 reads CASSLAGTANEKLFF. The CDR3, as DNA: TGCGCCAGCAGCTTGGCCGGGACAGCTAATGAAAAACTGTTTTTT.

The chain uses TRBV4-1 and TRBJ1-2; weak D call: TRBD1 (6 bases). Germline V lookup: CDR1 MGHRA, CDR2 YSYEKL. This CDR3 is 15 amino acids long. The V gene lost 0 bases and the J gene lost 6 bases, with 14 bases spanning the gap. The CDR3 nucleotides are TGCGCCAGCAGCCAAGAGAAGGCGGGGGCAGATGGCTACACCTTC. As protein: CASSQEKAGADGYTF.

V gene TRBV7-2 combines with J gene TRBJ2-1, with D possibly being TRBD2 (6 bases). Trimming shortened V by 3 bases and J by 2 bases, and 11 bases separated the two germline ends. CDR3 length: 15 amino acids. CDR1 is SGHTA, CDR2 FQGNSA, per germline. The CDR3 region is CASSFGGSPYNEQFF. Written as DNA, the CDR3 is TGTGCCAGCAGCTTCGGGGGAAGTCCCTACAATGAGCAGTTCTTC.

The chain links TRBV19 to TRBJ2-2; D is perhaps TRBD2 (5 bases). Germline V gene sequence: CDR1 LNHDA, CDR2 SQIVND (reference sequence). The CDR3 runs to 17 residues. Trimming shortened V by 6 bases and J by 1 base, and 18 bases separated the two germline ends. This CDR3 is CASRDSTRPLNTGELFF. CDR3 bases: TGTGCCAGTAGGGACTCGACAAGACCCTTGAACACCGGGGAGCTGTTTTTT.

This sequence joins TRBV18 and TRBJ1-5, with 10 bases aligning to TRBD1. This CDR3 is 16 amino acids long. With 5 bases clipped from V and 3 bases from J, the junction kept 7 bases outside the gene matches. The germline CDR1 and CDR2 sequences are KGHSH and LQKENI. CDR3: CASSSTGTGDNQPQHF. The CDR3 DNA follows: TGTGCCAGCTCATCAACCGGGACAGGGGACAATCAGCCCCAGCATTTT.

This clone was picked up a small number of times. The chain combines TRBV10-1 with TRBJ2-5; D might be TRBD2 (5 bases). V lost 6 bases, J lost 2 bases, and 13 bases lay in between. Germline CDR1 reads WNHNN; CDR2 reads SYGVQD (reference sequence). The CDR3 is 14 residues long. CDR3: CASRRVEKQETQYF. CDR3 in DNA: TGCGCCAGCAGGAGGGTTGAGAAGCAAGAGACCCAGTACTTC.